This TCR beta chain was recovered during a study of control samples from healthy donors and cancer patients. TCRdb's copy holds only in-frame clones and misses some; the assay was immunoSEQ multiplex PCR. This table holds 70,000 or so clones, 90% to 95% found once. The CDR3 consists of 13 residues. Germline CDR1 SGHDN, CDR2 FVKESK. V was cut by 0 bases and J by 7 bases, with 9 bases left in between. The chain combines TRBV14 with TRBJ1-1; D not certain. The receptor's source is a woman aged 35 to 49 in good health. The specimen sequenced was blood. The CDR3 protein is CASSQDVKYEAFF. The CDR3 DNA follows: TGTGCCAGCAGCCAAGACGTGAAGTATGAAGCTTTCTTT.